This T cell receptor beta chain was observed in a study of vaccination and CD4 T cells after COVID-19. Study-wide background: The peptides that stimulated the cells were overlapping spike peptides from SARS-CoV-2, HCoV-NL63, HCoV-OC43 and HCoV-229E.

Study-level results: Researchers looked at relatively few convalescent patients and had no early post-infection timepoints.

Noted treatment: roughly nine-day PBMC culture with coronavirus spike peptide pools or control peptides (ViraFEST assay). CD4+ T-cell collection from the unexposed donor predated the COVID-19 pandemic (2011-2018). This clonotype rates as medium-sized (0.01 to 0.1%). The antigen is not known. Cultured CD4+ T-cell DNA underwent Oncomine TCR Beta short-read sequencing. Once CD4+ T cells had been cultured, genomic DNA was extracted from them. TCRdb reprocessed the PCR reads via MiXCR and lists one record per CDR3 protein. The table has some 10,000 distinct CDR3 sequences, just under 30% seen once. CDR3 size: 16 residues. Losses at the gene ends were 3 bases for V and 4 bases for J; bases not matched to a gene: 10. Germline-derived CDR1 and CDR2 are DFQATT and SNEGSKA (reference sequence).

Sequences were obtained from CD4+ T cells from blood, cultured in vitro. The source of this sequence is a human donor in good health. The V call is TRBV20-1, the J call TRBJ2-2, with TRBD2 matching over 8 bases. DNA of the CDR3: TGCAGTGCTAGGCAGGTGGCGGGAGGACTCACCGGGGAGCTGTTTTTT. This codes for CSARQVAGGLTGELFF.